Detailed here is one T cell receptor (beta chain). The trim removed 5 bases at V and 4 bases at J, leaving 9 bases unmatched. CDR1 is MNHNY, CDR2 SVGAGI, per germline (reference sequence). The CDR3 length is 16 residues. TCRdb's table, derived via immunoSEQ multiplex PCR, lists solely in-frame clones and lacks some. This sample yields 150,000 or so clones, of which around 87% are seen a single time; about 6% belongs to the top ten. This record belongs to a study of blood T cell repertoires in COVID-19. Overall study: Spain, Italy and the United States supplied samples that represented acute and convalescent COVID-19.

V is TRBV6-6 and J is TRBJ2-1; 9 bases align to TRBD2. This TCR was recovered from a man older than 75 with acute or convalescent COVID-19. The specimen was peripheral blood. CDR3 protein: CASSRGGRGTYNEQFF. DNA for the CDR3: TGTGCCAGCAGTCGAGGCGGGAGGGGAACGTACAATGAGCAGTTCTTC.